This is a list of T cell receptor beta chains from one sample in a study of graft-versus-host responses after intestinal transplantation. These receptors lack a known antigen. Method: immunoSEQ multiplex PCR; TCRdb's copy keeps in-frame clones and lacks some. The repertoire consists of tens of thousands of clones, with 94% occurring once and the leading ten covering less than 0.65%. Sequencing used unstimulated CD8+ T cells sorted from spleen or lymph node cells, obtained before intestinal transplant. The receptors stem from a human donor who received an intestinal transplant. CDR3s include the opening cysteine and the closing phenylalanine or tryptophan. Fields, in order: CDR3 protein, CDR3 DNA, J gene, D gene, clone size, V gene. The D gene is left open where the match is weak. Clone size is shown for a subset of rows, as once, few, many or a class of expanded clone.

CASSRTTGGDGYTF TGTGCCAGCAGCCGAACTACAGGGGGCGATGGCTACACCTTC TRBJ1-2 TRBD1 - TRBV11-2
CASSLAGGHNEQFF TGTGCCAGCAGCTTAGCGGGAGGCCACAATGAGCAGTTCTTC TRBJ2-1 TRBD2 - TRBV7-3
CASSVESGPAGSTDTQYF TGTGCCAGCAGCGTAGAATCGGGTCCGGCAGGTAGCACAGATACGCAGTATTTT TRBJ2-3 - - TRBV9
CASSSSTSGMFYNEQFF TGTGCCAGCAGCTCATCCACTAGCGGGATGTTCTACAATGAGCAGTTCTTC TRBJ2-1 TRBD2 - TRBV7-6
CASSLGTSSGDTQYF TGCGCCAGCAGCCTGGGGACTAGTTCAGGAGATACGCAGTATTTT TRBJ2-3 TRBD2 - TRBV5-1
CASSLRQGAAYEQYF TGTGCCAGCAGCTTAAGGCAGGGGGCAGCCTACGAGCAGTACTTC TRBJ2-7 TRBD1 - TRBV11-3
CAWSGDSPLHF TGTGCCTGGAGTGGGGATTCACCCCTCCACTTT TRBJ1-6 - - TRBV30
CASSVSGVTWNGELFF TGCGCCAGCAGCGTCTCAGGGGTAACATGGAACGGGGAGCTGTTTTTT TRBJ2-2 - - TRBV5-1
CASSPPNSPYEQYF TGTGCCAGCTCACCACCGAACAGCCCCTACGAGCAGTACTTC TRBJ2-7 - - TRBV18
CASSLPGPLPSTQYF TGTGCCAGCAGTCTCCCAGGGCCACTCCCTTCTACGCAGTATTTT TRBJ2-3 - few TRBV27
CAWSVGSAAEQFF TGTGCCTGGAGTGTGGGTAGCGCGGCTGAGCAGTTCTTC TRBJ2-1 - - TRBV30
CASREETEAFF TGTGCCAGTAGGGAGGAAACTGAAGCTTTCTTT TRBJ1-1 - - TRBV19
CSVVSGSSYEQYF TGCAGCGTTGTCTCGGGGAGCTCCTACGAGCAGTACTTC TRBJ2-7 - once TRBV29-1
CASIREAGDSYEQYF TGTGCCAGCATTAGAGAAGCGGGAGATAGCTACGAGCAGTACTTC TRBJ2-7 TRBD2 - TRBV2
CASSQDGQAGNFYEQYF TGCGCCAGCAGCCAAGACGGACAGGCTGGGAACTTCTACGAGCAGTACTTC TRBJ2-7 TRBD1 - TRBV4-1
CASSEWAGMVTDTQYF TGTGCCAGCAGTGAATGGGCAGGGATGGTCACAGATACGCAGTATTTT TRBJ2-3 - - TRBV6-1
CASSSTGVRGNSPNQPQHF TGTGCCAGCAGCTCAACAGGGGTAAGGGGAAATAGTCCCAATCAGCCCCAGCATTTT TRBJ1-5 TRBD1 - TRBV7-3
CASSQDGRGMLAKNIQYF TGCGCCAGCAGCCAAGACGGTAGGGGAATGCTAGCCAAAAACATTCAGTACTTC TRBJ2-4 - - TRBV4-1
CASSLGLESGYEQFF TGTGCCAGCAGCCTTGGACTAGAATCTGGCTATGAGCAGTTCTTC TRBJ2-1 TRBD2 - TRBV7-2
CASSVSGTPYNEQFF TGTGCCAGCAGCGTTAGCGGGACCCCCTACAATGAGCAGTTCTTC TRBJ2-1 TRBD2 - TRBV9
CASSLGLSSYNEQFF TGTGCCAGCAGCTTAGGGCTAAGCTCCTACAATGAGCAGTTCTTC TRBJ2-1 - - TRBV27
CASSQVPWTAEDTQYF TGCGCCAGCAGCCAAGTCCCTTGGACGGCTGAAGATACGCAGTATTTT TRBJ2-3 - - TRBV4-1
CASSPGDYYEQYF TGTGCCAGCAGCCCTGGGGACTACTACGAGCAGTACTTC TRBJ2-7 TRBD2 - TRBV5-5
CASIGTANTEAFF TGTGCCAGCATCGGGACCGCTAACACTGAAGCTTTCTTT TRBJ1-1 - - TRBV6-1
CASSEGEAVSGNTIYF TGTGCCAGCAGTGAAGGGGAAGCCGTTTCTGGAAACACCATATATTTT TRBJ1-3 - - TRBV25-1
CAWSDKVATEAFF TGTGCCTGGAGTGATAAGGTCGCCACTGAAGCTTTCTTT TRBJ1-1 - - TRBV30